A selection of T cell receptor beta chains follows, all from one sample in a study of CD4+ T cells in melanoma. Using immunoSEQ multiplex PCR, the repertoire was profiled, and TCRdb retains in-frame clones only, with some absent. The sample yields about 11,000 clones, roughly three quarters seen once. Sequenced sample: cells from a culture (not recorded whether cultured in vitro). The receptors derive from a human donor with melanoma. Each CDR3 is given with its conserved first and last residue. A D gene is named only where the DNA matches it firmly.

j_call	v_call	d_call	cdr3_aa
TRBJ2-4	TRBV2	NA	CASMAGPGNIQYF
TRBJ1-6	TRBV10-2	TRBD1	CASSSIRQGSSPLHF
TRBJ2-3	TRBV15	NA	CATSSYGSTQYF
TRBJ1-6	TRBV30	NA	CAWTPQDRDSPLHF
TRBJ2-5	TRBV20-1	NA	CSARALETQYF
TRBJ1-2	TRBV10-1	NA	CASSVEYRGDGYTF
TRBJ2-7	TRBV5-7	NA	CASSLVGKSSYEQYF
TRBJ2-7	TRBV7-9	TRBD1	CASSLLMVTGAGYEQYF
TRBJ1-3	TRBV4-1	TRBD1	CASSQVGQAAGNTIYF
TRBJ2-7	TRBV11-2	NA	CASSLVRGAGSEQYF
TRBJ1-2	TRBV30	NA	CAWSQQGAGSSGYTF
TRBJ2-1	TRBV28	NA	CASTSSGDTSSYNEQFF
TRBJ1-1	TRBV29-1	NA	CSVVRETTFEAFF
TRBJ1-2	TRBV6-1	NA	CASRHPLGYGYTF
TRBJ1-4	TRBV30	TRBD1	CAFYGQGEEKLFF
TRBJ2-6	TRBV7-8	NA	CASSLATGNSGANVLTF
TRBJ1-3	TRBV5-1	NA	CASSSDGNSGNTIYF
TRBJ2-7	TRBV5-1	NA	CASSLAESASPAYEQYF
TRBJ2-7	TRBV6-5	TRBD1	CASSLFRQGEGYF
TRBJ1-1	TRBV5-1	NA	CASSLETSGNTEAFF
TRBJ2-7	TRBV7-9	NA	CASSRLAASSYEQYF
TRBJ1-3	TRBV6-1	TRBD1	CASSVTGAFGNTIYF
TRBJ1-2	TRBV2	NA	CASSEAPREHGYTF
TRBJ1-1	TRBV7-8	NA	CASSLTAMNTEAFF
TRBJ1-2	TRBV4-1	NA	CASSHAAGTEPYSYGYTF
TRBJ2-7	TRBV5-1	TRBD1	CASSLGVTGGEQYF
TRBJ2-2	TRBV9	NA	CASSSRGQQNTGELFF
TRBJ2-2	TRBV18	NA	CASSIGPLRELFF
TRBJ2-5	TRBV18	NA	CASSPRQGGQETQYF
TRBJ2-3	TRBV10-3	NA	CAIKDGQGYTDTQYF
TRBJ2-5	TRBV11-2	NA	CASSQGGLRGETQYF
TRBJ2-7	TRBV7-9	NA	CASSQGGLLEQYF
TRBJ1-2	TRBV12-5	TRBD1	CASDLSGTGGSGYTF
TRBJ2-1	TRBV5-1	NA	CASSLNALNEQFF
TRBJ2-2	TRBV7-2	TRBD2	CASSLYSGGALAGELFF
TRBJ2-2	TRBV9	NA	CASSVAGNRGLTGELFF
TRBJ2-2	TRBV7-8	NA	CASSSYRVLSQAGELFF
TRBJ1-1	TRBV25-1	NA	CASSDQRGGDTEAFF
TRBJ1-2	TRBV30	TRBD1	CAWSVRRRTGGEVGYGYTF
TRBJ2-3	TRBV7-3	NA	CASSLGGSDTDTQYF
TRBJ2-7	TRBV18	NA	CASSGSGMYEQYF
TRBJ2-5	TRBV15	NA	CATSRDAGQETQYF
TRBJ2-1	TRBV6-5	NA	CASSYVGPSYNEQFF
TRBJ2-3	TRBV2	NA	CASSEALRGDTQYF
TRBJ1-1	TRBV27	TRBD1	CASSFSRRDRGQLNTEAFF
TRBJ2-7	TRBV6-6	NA	CASSPQGYEQYF
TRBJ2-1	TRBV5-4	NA	CASTQRRGAYNEQFF
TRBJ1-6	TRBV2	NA	CASRKDNSPLHF
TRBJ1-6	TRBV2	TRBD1	CASSGRNDDRGLSTLHF
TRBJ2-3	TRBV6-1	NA	CASTRDGRTDTQYF
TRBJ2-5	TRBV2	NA	CASTYESRETQYF